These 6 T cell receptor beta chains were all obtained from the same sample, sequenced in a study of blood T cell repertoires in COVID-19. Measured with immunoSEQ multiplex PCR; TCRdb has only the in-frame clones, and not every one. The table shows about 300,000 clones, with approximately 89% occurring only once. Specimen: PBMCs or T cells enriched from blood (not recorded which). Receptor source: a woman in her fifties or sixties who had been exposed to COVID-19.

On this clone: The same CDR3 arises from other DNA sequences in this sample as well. In DNA form, the CDR3 reads TGTGCCAGCAGCTTGGGCGGGGGTAATCAGCCCCAGCATTTT. It encodes CASSLGGGNQPQHF. The genes are TRBV5-5 and TRBJ1-5; possible D gene TRBD1, 5 bases. Germline CDR1 reads SGHKS; CDR2 reads YYEKEE (reference sequence). Trimming left V 0 bases short and J 4 bases short, with 8 bases between. This CDR3 comprises 14 residues.

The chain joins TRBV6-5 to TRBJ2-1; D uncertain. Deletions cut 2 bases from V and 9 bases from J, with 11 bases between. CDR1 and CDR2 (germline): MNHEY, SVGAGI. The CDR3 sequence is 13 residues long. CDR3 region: CASSYGRLVEQFF. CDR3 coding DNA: TGTGCCAGCAGTTACGGTCGTCTAGTTGAGCAGTTCTTC.

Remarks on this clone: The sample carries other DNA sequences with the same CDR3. CDR3 bases: TGCGCCAGCAGCTTGGTAGCGGGAAACTCCTACAATGAGCAGTTCTTC. This encodes CASSLVAGNSYNEQFF. This chain joins TRBV5-1 and TRBJ2-1, with 8 positions matching TRBD2. The germline V gene encodes CDR1 SGHRS and CDR2 YFSETQ. The CDR3 consists of 16 residues. After removal of 0 bases from V and 0 bases from J, the junction contained 2 bases not matched to a gene.

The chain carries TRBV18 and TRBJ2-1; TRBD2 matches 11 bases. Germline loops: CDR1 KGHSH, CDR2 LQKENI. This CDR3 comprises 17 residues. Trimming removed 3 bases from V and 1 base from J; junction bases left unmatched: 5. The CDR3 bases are TGTGCCAGCTCACCGAGAACTAGCGGGGGTTCCTACAATGAGCAGTTCTTC. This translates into CASSPRTSGGSYNEQFF. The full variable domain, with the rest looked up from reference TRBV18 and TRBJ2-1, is NAGVMQNPRHLVRRRGQEARLRCSPMKGHSHVYWYRQLPEEGLKFMVYLQKENIIDESGMPKERFSAEFPKEGPSILRIQQVVRGDSAAYFCASSPRTSGGSYNEQFFGPGTRLTVL.

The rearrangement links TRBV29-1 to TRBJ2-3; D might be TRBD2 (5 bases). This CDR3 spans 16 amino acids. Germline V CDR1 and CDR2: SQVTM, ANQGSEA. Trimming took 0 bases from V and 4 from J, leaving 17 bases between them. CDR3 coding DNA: TGCAGCGTTGAAGATCGTTTTAGCGTTTCCTCAGATACGCAGTATTTT. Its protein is CSVEDRFSVSSDTQYF.

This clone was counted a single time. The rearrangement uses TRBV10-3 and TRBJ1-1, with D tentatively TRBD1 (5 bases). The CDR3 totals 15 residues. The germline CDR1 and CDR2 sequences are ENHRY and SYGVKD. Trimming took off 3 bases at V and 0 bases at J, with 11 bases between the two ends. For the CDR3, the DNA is TGTGCCATCAGTGAAAGGGCAGGGATGAACACTGAAGCTTTCTTT. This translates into CAISERAGMNTEAFF.